Below, 7 T cell receptor beta chains from the same sample are listed, as sequenced in a study of T-cell reconstitution after alpha-beta-depleted transplantation in children. A TCRbeta library incorporating unique molecular identifiers was prepared. Via MiXCR, TCRdb re-called the PCR reads, giving one row per CDR3 protein. Of a few hundred thousand distinct CDR3 sequences listed, around 10% are singletons. The material sequenced was PBMCs from the stem cell graft donor, taken from the stem cell graft. The origin of the receptors is a human donor who donated a stem cell graft to a child with acute lymphoblastic leukemia.

The chain links TRBV19 to TRBJ2-1, with TRBD2 matching over 7 bases. The germline V gene has CDR1 LNHDA and CDR2 SQIVND (reference sequence). The CDR3 is 16 residues long. After removal of 5 bases from V and 4 bases from J, the junction contained 11 bases not matched to a gene. In DNA form, the CDR3 reads TGTGCCAGTAGTCCCCGGCGGCTAGCGGTTTACAATGAGCAGTTCTTC. It yields the protein CASSPRRLAVYNEQFF.

This clonotype was seen only a few times. The V and J genes are TRBV6-2 or TRBV6-3 and TRBJ2-5; D is unresolved. Trimming cost V 3 bases and J 0 bases, with 5 bases left between them. The CDR3 covers 13 residues. CDR1 MNHEY and CDR2 SVGEGT come from the germline V gene. The DNA for the CDR3 is TGTGCCAGCAGTTATGCGGACCAAGAGACCCAGTACTTC. Protein product: CASSYADQETQYF.

The table lists this clonotype with a few counts. The V and J genes are TRBV5-1 and TRBJ2-7; weak D call: TRBD1 (6 bases). V was cut by 2 bases and J by 1 base, with 13 bases left in between. CDR3 length: 15 amino acids. The germline CDR1 and CDR2 sequences are SGHRS and YFSETQ. Here the CDR3 DNA reads TGCGCCAGCAGCTTCCCCAGGACAGATTCCTACGAGCAGTACTTC. The encoded protein is CASSFPRTDSYEQYF.

V and J are TRBV9 and TRBJ2-3, with TRBD2 matching 11 bases. The CDR3 spans 16 residues. V dropped 0 bases and J dropped 4; count of bases not matched to a gene: 4. CDR1 SGDLS and CDR2 YYNGEE come from the germline V gene. In DNA, the CDR3 is TGTGCCAGCAGCGTAGGTTTAGCGGGAGGGCCAGATACGCAGTATTTT. Amino acids: CASSVGLAGGPDTQYF.

The chain recombines TRBV20-1 with TRBJ2-7, with D possibly called TRBD1 or TRBD2 (5 bases each). The CDR3 length is 15 residues. From germline, CDR1 is DFQATT and CDR2 SNEGSKA (reference sequence). Trimming removed 5 bases at V and 2 bases at J, with 19 bases between. The CDR3 nucleotides are TGCAGTGCTCAAGCTGTTGGGGGATTGACCTACGAGCAGTACTTC. Protein: CSAQAVGGLTYEQYF.

The gene calls are TRBV5-5 and TRBJ1-2; TRBD1 might be the D (6 bases). The germline V gene has CDR1 SGHKS and CDR2 YYEKEE (reference sequence). V was pared by 3 bases and J by 2 bases, with 14 bases between. The CDR3 loop spans 15 amino acids. CDR3 region: CASSSTGTLNYGYTF. Written as DNA, the CDR3 is TGTGCCAGCAGCTCTACCGGGACACTAAACTATGGCTACACCTTC.

CDR3 amino acids: CASSPGHGPLTNTGELFF. In DNA, the CDR3 is TGCGCCAGCAGCCCCGGTCACGGCCCACTGACGAACACCGGGGAGCTGTTTTTT. This chain joins TRBV5-1 and TRBJ2-2; no firm D call. The germline CDR1 and CDR2 sequences are SGHRS and YFSETQ. The CDR3 is made up of 18 amino acids. The V end was cut by 4 bases, the J end by 0 bases, with 19 bases between.